This entry is about one TCR beta chain. Generated by immunoSEQ multiplex PCR, the TCRdb table keeps only in-frame clones and is missing some. The repertoire holds 80,000 to 100,000 clones, with 88% as singletons. The entry originates in a study of control samples from healthy donors and cancer patients. V dropped 4 bases and J dropped 0; count of bases not matched to a gene: 12. Per the germline V gene, CDR1 is SGHNT and CDR2 is YYREEE (reference sequence). The CDR3 spans 17 residues. This chain uses TRBV5-4 with TRBJ1-2; 7 positions match TRBD1. Sequencing used blood. This TCR came from a man aged 30 to 45 in good health. CDR3 bases: TGTGCCAGCAGCCCACCGGACAGGCGACCAGCTAACTATGGCTACACCTTC. Its protein is CASSPPDRRPANYGYTF.